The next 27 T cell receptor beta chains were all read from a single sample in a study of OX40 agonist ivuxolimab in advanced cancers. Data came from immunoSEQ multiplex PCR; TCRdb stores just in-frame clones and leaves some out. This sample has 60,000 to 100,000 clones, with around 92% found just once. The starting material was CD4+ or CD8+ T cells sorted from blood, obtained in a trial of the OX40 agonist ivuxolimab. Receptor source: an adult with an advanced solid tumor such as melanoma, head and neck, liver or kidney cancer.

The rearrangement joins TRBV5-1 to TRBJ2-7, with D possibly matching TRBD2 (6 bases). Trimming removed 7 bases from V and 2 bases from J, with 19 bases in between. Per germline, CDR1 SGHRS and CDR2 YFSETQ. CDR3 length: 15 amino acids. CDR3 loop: CASRALEGPPYEQYF. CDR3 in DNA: TGCGCCAGCCGTGCCTTGGAGGGTCCCCCCTACGAGCAGTACTTC.

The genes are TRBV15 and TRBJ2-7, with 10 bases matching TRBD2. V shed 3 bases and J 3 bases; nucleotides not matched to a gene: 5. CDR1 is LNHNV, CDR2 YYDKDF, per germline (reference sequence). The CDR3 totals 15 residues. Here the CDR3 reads CATSRALAGVYEQYF. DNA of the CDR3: TGTGCCACCAGCAGGGCTCTAGCGGGGGTCTACGAGCAGTACTTC.

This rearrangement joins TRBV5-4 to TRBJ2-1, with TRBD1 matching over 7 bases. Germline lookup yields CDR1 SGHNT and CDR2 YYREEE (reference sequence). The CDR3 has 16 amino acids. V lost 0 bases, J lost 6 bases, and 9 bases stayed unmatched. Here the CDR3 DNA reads TGTGCCAGCAGCTTGGGCACAGGGGCCAAACCCAATGAGCAGTTCTTC. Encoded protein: CASSLGTGAKPNEQFF.

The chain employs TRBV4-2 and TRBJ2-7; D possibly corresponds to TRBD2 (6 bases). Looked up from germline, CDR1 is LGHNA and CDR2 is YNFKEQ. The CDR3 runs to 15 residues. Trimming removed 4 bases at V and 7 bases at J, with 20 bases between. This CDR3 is CASSPGGGTYQEQYF. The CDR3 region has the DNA TGTGCCAGCAGCCCCGGTGGGGGGACGTACCAGGAGCAGTACTTC.

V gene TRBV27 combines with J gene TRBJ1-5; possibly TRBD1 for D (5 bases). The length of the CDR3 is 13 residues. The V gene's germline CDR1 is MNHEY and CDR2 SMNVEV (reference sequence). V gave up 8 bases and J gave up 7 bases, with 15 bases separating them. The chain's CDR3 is CASRDLDEQPQHF. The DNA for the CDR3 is TGTGCCAGCCGGGACCTAGATGAACAGCCCCAGCATTTT.

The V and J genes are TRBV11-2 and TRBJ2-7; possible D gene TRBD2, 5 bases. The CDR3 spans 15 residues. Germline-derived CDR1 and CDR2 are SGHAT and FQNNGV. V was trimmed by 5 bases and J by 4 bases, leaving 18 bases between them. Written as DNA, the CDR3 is TGTGCCAGCAGCGCCGGAACTGGGAGTAGGTACGAGCAGTACTTC. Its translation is CASSAGTGSRYEQYF.

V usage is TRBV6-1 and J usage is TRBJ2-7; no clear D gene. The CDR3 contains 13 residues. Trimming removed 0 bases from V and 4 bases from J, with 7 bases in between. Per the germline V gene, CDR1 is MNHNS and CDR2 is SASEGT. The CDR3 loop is CASSEARGYEQYF. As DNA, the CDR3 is TGTGCCAGCAGTGAAGCGCGCGGATACGAGCAGTACTTC.

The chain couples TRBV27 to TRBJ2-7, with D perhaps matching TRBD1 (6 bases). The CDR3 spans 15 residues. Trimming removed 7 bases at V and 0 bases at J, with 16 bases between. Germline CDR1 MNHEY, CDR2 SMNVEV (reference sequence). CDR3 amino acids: CASIASTGSSYEQYF. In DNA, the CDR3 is TGTGCCAGCATCGCCTCCACAGGGAGCTCCTACGAGCAGTACTTC.

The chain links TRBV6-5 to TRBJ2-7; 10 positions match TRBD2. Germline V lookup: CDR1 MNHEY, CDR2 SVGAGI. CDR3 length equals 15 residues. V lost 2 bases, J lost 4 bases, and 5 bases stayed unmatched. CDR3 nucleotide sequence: TGTGCCAGCAGTTACCTCACTAGCGGGGATTACGAGCAGTACTTC. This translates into CASSYLTSGDYEQYF.

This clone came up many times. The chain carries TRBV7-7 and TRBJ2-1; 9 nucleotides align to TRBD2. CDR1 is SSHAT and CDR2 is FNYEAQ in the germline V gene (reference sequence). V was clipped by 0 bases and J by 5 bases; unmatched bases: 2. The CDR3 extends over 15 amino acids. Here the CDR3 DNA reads TGTGCCAGCAGCTTAGCTAGCGGGGGTAACAATGAGCAGTTCTTC. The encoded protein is CASSLASGGNNEQFF.

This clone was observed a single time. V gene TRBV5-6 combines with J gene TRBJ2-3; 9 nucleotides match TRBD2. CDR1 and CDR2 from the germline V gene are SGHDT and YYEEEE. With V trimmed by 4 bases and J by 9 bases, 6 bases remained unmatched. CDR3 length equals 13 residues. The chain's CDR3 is CASSPVTSGTQYF. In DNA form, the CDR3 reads TGTGCCAGCAGCCCGGTGACTAGCGGCACGCAGTATTTT.

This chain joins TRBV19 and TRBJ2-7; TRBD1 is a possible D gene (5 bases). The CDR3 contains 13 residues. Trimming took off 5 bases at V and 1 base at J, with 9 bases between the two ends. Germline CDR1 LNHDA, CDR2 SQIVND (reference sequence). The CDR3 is CASSVTVSYEQYF. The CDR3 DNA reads TGTGCCAGTAGTGTGACAGTTTCCTACGAGCAGTACTTC.

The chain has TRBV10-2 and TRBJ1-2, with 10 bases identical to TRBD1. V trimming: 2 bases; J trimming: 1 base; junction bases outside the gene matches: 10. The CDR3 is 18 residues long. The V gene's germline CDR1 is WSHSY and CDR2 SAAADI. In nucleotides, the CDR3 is TGCGCCAGCAGTGAGCCTGGAATAGGACAGGGGGTTAACTATGGCTACACCTTC. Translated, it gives CASSEPGIGQGVNYGYTF.

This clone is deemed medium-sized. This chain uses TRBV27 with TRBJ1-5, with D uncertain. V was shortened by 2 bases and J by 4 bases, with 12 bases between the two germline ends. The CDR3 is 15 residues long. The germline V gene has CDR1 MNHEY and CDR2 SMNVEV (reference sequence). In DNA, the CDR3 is TGTGCCAGCAGTTTACTGGCAGGAGGGAATCAGCCCCAGCATTTT. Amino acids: CASSLLAGGNQPQHF.

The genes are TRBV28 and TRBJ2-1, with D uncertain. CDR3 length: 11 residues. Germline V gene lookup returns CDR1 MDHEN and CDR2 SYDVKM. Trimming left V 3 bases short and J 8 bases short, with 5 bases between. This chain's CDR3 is CASSFQYEQFF. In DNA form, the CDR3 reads TGTGCCAGCAGTTTTCAGTATGAGCAGTTCTTC.

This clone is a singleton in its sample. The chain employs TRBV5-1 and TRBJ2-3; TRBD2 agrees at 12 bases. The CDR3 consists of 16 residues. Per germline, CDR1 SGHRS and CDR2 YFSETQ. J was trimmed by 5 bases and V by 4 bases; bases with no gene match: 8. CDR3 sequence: CASSPAQTSGGDTQYF. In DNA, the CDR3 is TGCGCCAGCAGCCCCGCCCAGACTAGCGGGGGAGATACGCAGTATTTT.

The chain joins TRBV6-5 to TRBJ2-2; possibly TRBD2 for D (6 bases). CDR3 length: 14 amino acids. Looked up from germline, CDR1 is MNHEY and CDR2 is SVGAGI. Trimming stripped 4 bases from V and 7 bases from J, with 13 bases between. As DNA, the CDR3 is TGTGCCAGCAGTTCCACCCTGCGGGACGGGGAGCTGTTTTTT. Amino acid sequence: CASSSTLRDGELFF.

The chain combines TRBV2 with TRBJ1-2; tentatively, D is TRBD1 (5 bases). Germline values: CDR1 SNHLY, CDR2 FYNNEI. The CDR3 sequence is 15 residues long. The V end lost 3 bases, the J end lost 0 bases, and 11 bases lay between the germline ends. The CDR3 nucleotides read TGTGCCAGCAGTGAGGGGACGGTAGCTAACTATGGCTACACCTTC. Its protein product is CASSEGTVANYGYTF.

CDR3 residues: CAWSVQVSSYEQYF. CDR3 DNA sequence: TGTGCCTGGAGTGTACAGGTCTCCTCCTACGAGCAGTACTTC. The chain employs TRBV30 and TRBJ2-7; D is perhaps TRBD1 (5 bases). This CDR3 spans 14 amino acids. Germline assignment: CDR1 GTSNPN and CDR2 SVGIG (reference sequence). The V and J ends lost 0 bases and 0 bases respectively, with 9 bases between them.

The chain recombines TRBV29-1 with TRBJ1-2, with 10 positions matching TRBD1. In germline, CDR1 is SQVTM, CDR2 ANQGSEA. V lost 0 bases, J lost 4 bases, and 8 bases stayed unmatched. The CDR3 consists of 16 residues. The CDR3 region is CSVEDRTGGLGYGYTF. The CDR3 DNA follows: TGCAGCGTTGAAGATCGGACAGGGGGGTTGGGCTATGGCTACACCTTC.

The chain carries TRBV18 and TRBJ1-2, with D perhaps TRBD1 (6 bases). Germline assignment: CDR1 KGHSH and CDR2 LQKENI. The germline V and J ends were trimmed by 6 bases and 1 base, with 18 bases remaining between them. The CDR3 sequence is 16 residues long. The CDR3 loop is CASSPAVEGDNYGYTF. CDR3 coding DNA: TGTGCCAGCTCGCCAGCGGTCGAGGGGGATAACTATGGCTACACCTTC.

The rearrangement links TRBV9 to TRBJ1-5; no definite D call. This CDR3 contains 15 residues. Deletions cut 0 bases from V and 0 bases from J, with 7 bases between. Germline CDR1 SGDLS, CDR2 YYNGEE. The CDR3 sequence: CASSVEGNSNQPQHF. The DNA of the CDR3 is TGTGCCAGCAGCGTAGAGGGTAATAGCAATCAGCCCCAGCATTTT.

CDR3: CASSNQGIYNEQFF. The CDR3 coding sequence is TGTGCCAGCAGCAACCAGGGGATCTACAATGAGCAGTTCTTC. The rearrangement links TRBV6-1 to TRBJ2-1, with D possibly being TRBD1 (6 bases). The CDR3 runs to 14 residues. The V gene's germline CDR1 is MNHNS and CDR2 SASEGT. Trimming stripped 6 bases from V and 3 bases from J, with 12 bases between.

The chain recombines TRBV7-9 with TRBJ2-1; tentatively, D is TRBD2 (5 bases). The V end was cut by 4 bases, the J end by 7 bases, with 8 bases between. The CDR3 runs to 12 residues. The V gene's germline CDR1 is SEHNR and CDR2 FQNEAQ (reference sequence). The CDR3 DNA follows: TGTGCCAGCAGCTCGGGGATAAATGAGCAGTTCTTC. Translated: CASSSGINEQFF.

CDR3 region: CASSQLTGTNSPLHF. In DNA form, the CDR3 reads TGCGCCAGCAGCCAACTAACAGGGACCAATTCACCCCTCCACTTT. This chain uses TRBV4-1 with TRBJ1-6, with TRBD1 as a possible D gene (6 bases). The V gene's germline CDR1 is MGHRA and CDR2 YSYEKL. The CDR3 extends over 15 amino acids. V lost 2 bases to trimming and J lost 7 bases, with 12 bases between them.

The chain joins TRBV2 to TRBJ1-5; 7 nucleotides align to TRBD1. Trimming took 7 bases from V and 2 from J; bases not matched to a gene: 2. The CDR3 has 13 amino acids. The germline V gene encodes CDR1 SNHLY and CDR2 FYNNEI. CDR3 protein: CASTGQGNQPQHF. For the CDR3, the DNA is TGTGCCAGCACCGGACAGGGCAATCAGCCCCAGCATTTT.

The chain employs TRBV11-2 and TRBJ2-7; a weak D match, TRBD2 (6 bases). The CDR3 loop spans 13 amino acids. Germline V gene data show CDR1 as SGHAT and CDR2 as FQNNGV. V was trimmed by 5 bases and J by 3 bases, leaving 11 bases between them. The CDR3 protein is CASSPGTVYEQYF. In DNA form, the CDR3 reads TGTGCCAGCAGCCCCGGGACTGTCTACGAGCAGTACTTC.